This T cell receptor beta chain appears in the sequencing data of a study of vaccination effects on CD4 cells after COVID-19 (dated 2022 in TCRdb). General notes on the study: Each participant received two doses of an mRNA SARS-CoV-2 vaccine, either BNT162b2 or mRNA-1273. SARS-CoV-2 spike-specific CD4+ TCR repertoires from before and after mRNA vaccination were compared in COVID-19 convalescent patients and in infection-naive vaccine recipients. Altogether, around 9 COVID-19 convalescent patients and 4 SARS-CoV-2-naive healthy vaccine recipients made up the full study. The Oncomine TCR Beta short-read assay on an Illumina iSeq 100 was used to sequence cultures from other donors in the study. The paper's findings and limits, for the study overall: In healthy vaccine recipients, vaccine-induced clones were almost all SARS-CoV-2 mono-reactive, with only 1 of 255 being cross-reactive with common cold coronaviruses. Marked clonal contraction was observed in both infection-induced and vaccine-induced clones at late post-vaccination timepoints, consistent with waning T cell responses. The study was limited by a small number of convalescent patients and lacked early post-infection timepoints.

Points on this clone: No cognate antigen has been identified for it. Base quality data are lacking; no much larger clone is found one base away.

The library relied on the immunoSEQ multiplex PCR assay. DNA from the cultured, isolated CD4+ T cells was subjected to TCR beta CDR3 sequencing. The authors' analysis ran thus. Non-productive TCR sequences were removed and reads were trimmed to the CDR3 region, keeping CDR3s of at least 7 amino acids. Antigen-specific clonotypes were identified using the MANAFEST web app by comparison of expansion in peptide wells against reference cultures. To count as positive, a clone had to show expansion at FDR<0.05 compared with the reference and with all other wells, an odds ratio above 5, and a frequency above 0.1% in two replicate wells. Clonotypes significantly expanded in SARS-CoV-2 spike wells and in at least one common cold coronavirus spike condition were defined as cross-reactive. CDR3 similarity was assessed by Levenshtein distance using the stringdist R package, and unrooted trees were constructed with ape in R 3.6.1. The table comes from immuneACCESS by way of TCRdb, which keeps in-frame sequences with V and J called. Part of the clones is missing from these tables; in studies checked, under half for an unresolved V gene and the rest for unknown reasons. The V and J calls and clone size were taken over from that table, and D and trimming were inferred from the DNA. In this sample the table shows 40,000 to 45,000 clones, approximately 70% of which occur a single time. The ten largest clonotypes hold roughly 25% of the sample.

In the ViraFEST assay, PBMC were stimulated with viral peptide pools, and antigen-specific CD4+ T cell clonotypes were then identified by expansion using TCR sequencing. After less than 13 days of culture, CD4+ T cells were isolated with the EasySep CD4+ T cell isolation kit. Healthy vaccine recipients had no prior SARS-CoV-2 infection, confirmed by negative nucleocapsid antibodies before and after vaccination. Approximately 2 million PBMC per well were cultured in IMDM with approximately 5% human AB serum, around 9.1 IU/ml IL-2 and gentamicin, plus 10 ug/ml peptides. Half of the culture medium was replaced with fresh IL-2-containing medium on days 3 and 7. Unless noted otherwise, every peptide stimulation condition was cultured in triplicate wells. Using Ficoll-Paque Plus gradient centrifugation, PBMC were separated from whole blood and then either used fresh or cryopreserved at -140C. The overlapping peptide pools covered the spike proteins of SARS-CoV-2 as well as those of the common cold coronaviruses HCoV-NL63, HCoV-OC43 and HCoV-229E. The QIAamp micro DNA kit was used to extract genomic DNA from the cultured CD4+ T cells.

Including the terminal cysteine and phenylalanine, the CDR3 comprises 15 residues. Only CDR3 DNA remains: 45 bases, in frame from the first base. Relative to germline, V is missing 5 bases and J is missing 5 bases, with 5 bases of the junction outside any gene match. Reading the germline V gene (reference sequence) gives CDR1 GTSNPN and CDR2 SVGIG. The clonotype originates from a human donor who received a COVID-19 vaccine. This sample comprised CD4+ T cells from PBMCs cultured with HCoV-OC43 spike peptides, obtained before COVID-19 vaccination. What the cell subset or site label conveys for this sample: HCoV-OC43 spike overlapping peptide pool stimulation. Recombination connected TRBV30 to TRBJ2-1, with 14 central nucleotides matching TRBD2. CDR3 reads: CAWGKGLAGDNEQFF. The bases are TGTGCCTGGGGAAAGGGACTAGCGGGGGACAATGAGCAGTTCTTC.